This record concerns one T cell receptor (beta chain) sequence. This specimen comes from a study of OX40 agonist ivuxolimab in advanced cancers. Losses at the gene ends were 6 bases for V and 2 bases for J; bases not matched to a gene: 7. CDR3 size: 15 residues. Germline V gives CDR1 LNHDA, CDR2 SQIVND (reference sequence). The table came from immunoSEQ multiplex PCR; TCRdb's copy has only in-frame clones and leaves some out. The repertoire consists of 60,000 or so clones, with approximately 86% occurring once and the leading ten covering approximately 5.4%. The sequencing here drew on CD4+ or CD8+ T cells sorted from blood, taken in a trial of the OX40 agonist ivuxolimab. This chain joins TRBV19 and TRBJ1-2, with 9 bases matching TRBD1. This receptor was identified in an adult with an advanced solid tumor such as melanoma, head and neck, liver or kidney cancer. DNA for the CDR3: TGTGCCAGTAGAACCGGGACAGGGAACAACTATGGCTACACCTTC. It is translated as CASRTGTGNNYGYTF.